This TCR beta chain was sequenced in a study of cytomegalovirus exposure and HLA in healthy donors. About this clone: What it binds is not known.

The primer mix had 60 Vbeta and 13 Jbeta primers. Produced via immunoSEQ multiplex PCR; TCRdb's table is partial and in-frame only. The sample consists of 100,000 to 150,000 clones, 80% to 85% of them appearing once. Study results and limitations: Available immune exposure information covered CMV serostatus only. Highest at DRB1 and lowest at HLA-C, TCR association rates differed among HLA loci in a later analysis.

From germline, CDR1 is KGHSH and CDR2 LQKENI. V shed 0 bases and J 1 base; nucleotides not matched to a gene: 2. The CDR3 is 17 amino acids. The origin of this receptor is a woman aged 30 to 39 in good health and CMV-seronegative. The sequencing sample was made of PBMCs. The chain combines TRBV18 with TRBJ2-5; 13 bases agree with TRBD2. Written as DNA, the CDR3 is TGTGCCAGCTCACCACCGGGACTAGCGGGGACCCAAGAGACCCAGTACTTC. It specifies CASSPPGLAGTQETQYF.